This T cell receptor beta chain is drawn from a study of cytomegalovirus exposure and HLA in healthy donors. Whole-study results and caveats: Researchers catalogued 150 or so TCR beta chains as cytomegalovirus-associated.

This CDR3 region has 14 residues. The V and J ends lost 4 bases and 3 bases, in that order; junction bases with no gene match: 3. Germline V gives CDR1 KGHSH, CDR2 LQKENI. The table came from immunoSEQ multiplex PCR; TCRdb's copy has only in-frame clones and leaves some out. The sample has 150,000 to 200,000 clones, 85% seen once. Only one count was recorded for this clone. Its specificity is unknown. The chain uses TRBV18 and TRBJ1-2; TRBD1 agrees at 9 bases. The source material was PBMCs. This sequence originates from a man aged 18 to 29 in good health and CMV-seropositive. The DNA for the CDR3 is TGTGCCAGCTCACTGGGACAGGGAGACTATGGCTACACCTTC. Residues: CASSLGQGDYGYTF.